The 7 T cell receptor beta chains listed next were all sequenced from one sample in a study of regulatory dendritic cells for organ transplantation (dated 2017 in TCRdb). The library came from the immunoSEQ multiplex PCR assay. TCRdb's version of the immuneACCESS table is confined to in-frame rearrangements and falls short of the full clone set. An unresolved V gene accounts for under half of the shortfall where checked; the remainder is of unknown origin. For this sample the table gives approximately 11,000 clones, of which about 81% were detected only once. 2% to 3% of the sample rests with the top ten. Sorted T cell subsets were CFSE-labeled and co-cultured for around five days with allogeneic regulatory or mature dendritic cells at a 1:10 DC:T ratio. No antigen has been identified for these receptors. Material: memory CD4+ T cells from blood cultured with regulatory dendritic cells. The intended sense of this specimen's cell subset or site label: CD45RO+ memory T cells. The receptor source for this set is a human donor in good health.

This clone was found a few times. The rearrangement joins TRBV5-1 to TRBJ2-3; D remains unclear. Between the trimmed V and J ends, which lost 4 bases and 0 bases, there was a span of 12 bases. The V gene's germline CDR1 is SGHRS and CDR2 YFSETQ. This CDR3 comprises 15 residues. CDR3 protein: CASSEAAVSTDTQYF. DNA of the CDR3: TGCGCCAGCAGCGAGGCCGCAGTAAGCACAGATACGCAGTATTTT.

The rearrangement joins TRBV18 to TRBJ1-1; TRBD1 matches 10 bases. CDR3 length: 16 residues. The J segment lost 1 base and the V segment lost 2 bases, leaving 4 bases of the junction unmatched. Germline values: CDR1 KGHSH, CDR2 LQKENI. The CDR3 here is CASSPSGDRGNTEAFF. The CDR3 DNA is TGTGCCAGCTCACCATCGGGGGACAGGGGGAACACTGAAGCTTTCTTT.

Note on this clone: This sample also contains other DNA sequences that code for the same CDR3. V and J are TRBV19 and TRBJ1-1; a weak D match, TRBD1 (6 bases). V gave up 3 bases and J gave up 11 bases, with 13 bases separating them. The CDR3 totals 12 residues. Germline loops: CDR1 LNHDA, CDR2 SQIVND (reference sequence). DNA of the CDR3: TGTGCCAGTAGTATCCCCCAGGGGCAGGCTTTCTTT. This encodes CASSIPQGQAFF.

This clone appeared once. The gene calls are TRBV4-3 and TRBJ1-1; 9 bases agree with TRBD1. The CDR3 totals 15 residues. V gave up 3 bases and J gave up 4 bases; unmatched junction bases: 6. Germline CDR1 reads LGHNA; CDR2 reads YSLEER. CDR3 DNA sequence: TGCGCCAGCAGCCAGCTTCAGACAGGGGGCACTGAAGCTTTCTTT. It encodes CASSQLQTGGTEAFF.

This chain joins TRBV19 and TRBJ2-5; 8 bases line up with TRBD1. Germline V lookup: CDR1 LNHDA, CDR2 SQIVND (reference sequence). CDR3 length: 12 residues. V was clipped by 4 bases and J by 12 bases; unmatched bases: 7. CDR3 nucleotide sequence: TGTGCCAGTAGTACCACAGGGGGACCTAAGTACTTC. This translates into CASSTTGGPKYF.

The chain recombines TRBV7-8 with TRBJ1-1, with D uncertain. The CDR3 length is 12 residues. Germline V gene data show CDR1 as SGHVS and CDR2 as FQNEAQ. The V gene lost 1 base and the J gene lost 10 bases, with 10 bases spanning the gap. This chain's CDR3 is CASSLDRGAAFF. CDR3 DNA sequence: TGTGCCAGCAGCTTAGATCGGGGAGCAGCTTTCTTT.

The rearrangement joins TRBV7-9 to TRBJ1-5; D not certain. CDR1 and CDR2 (germline): SEHNR, FQNEAQ (reference sequence). V was shortened by 3 bases and J by 2 bases, with 8 bases between the two germline ends. This CDR3 has 14 residues. The CDR3, as DNA: TGTGCCAGCAGCTTCGACGGGGGCAATCAGCCCCAGCATTTT. This codes for CASSFDGGNQPQHF.